This record concerns one T cell receptor (beta chain) sequence. Its antigen is as yet unknown. This specimen belongs to a study of OX40 agonist ivuxolimab in advanced cancers. The wider study: Antecedent anti-PD-1, anti-PD-L1 or anti-CTLA-4 therapy was permissible, with under 50% having received some. Overall study results and limits: More expanded clones were seen, on average, in CD8+ T cells than in CD4+. Expanded peripheral T cells had an undetermined antigen specificity.

CDR3 length equals 12 residues. Trimming stripped 10 bases from V and 6 bases from J, with 15 bases between. CDR1 and CDR2 (germline): MNHNY, SVGAGI (reference sequence). Sequencing was performed with immunoSEQ multiplex PCR; in TCRdb, only in-frame clones are kept and a portion is missing. In the table there are tens of thousands of clones, about 80% of which are singletons. Sequencing was performed on CD4+ or CD8+ T cells sorted from blood, taken in a trial of the OX40 agonist ivuxolimab. The receptor was isolated from an adult with an advanced solid tumor such as melanoma, head and neck, liver or kidney cancer. This chain links TRBV6-6 with TRBJ1-1; no definite D call. This chain's CDR3 is CATRGGFPEAFF. As DNA, the CDR3 is TGTGCCACCCGAGGAGGATTCCCTGAAGCTTTCTTT.